Each of the 2 T cell receptor beta chains below was sequenced from the same sample in a study of Ad26.COV2.S vaccination and SARS-CoV-2 variants. Treatment here: roughly 18 received Ad26.COV2.S at low or high dose, single or two shots; 5 received placebo; per-sample allocation not given. On day 63 after the first injection, vaccine and placebo recipients gave samples. Generated by immunoSEQ multiplex PCR, the TCRdb table keeps only in-frame clones and is missing some. The profile shows 440,000 or so clones, 90% of them singletons. The source was peripheral blood, collected in a trial of Ad26.COV2.S vaccine versus placebo. The receptors derive from a person between 18 and 60 years old who received the Ad26.COV2.S COVID-19 vaccine or a placebo.

This chain connects TRBV3-1 (or the pseudogene TRBV3-2) to TRBJ2-3, with TRBD2 matching 12 bases. CDR1 is LGHDT, CDR2 YNNKEL, per germline (reference sequence). V gave up 4 bases and J gave up 5 bases; unmatched junction bases: 4. The CDR3 is 15 amino acids. The CDR3 region is CASSPSGRAGDTQYF. The CDR3 DNA reads as TGTGCCAGCAGCCCTAGCGGGAGGGCAGGAGATACGCAGTATTTT.

The chain is built from TRBV6-5 and TRBJ1-1; tentatively, D is TRBD1 (5 bases). The CDR3 sequence is 15 residues long. V was cut by 5 bases and J by 0 bases, with 13 bases left in between. Germline-derived CDR1 and CDR2 are MNHEY and SVGAGI. The DNA for the CDR3 is TGTGCCAGCAGTCCCGGGGGGGTCCTGAACACTGAAGCTTTCTTT. Protein: CASSPGGVLNTEAFF.